This TCR beta chain emerged from a study of graft-versus-host responses after intestinal transplantation. The sample holds one count of this clone. Its antigen is unknown. CDR3 length: 18 amino acids. Germline V gene sequence: CDR1 MNHEY, CDR2 SMNVEV (reference sequence). V lost 3 bases, J lost 2 bases, and 19 bases lay in between. TCRdb's copy holds only in-frame clones and misses some; the assay was immunoSEQ multiplex PCR. This sample has about 110,000 clones; 93% occur once, and the top ten carry 0.45% to 0.65%. Sequences were derived from unstimulated CD8+ T cells sorted from spleen or lymph node cells, sampled before intestinal transplant. The chain is built from TRBV27 and TRBJ2-2; D is possibly TRBD2 (5 bases). This clonotype was sampled from a human donor who received an intestinal transplant. As DNA, the CDR3 is TGTGCCAGCAGTTTTAAGGTCGGAGGATCGAGAAACACCGGGGAGCTGTTTTTT. It specifies CASSFKVGGSRNTGELFF.